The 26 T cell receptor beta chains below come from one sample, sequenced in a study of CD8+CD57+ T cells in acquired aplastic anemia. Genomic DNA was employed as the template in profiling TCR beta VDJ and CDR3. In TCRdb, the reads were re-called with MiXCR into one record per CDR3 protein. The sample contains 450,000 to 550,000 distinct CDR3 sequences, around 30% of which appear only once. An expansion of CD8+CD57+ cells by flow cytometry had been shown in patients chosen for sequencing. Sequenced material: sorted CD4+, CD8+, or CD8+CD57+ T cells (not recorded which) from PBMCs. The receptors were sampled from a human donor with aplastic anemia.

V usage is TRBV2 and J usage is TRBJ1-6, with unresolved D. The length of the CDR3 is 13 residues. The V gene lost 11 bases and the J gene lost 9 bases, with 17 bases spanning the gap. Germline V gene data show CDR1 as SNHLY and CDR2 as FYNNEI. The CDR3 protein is CAGTSVRTSPLHF. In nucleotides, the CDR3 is TGTGCCGGCACGAGCGTGAGGACTTCACCCCTCCACTTT. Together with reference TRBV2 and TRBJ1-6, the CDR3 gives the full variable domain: EPEVTQTPSHQVTQMGQEVILRCVPISNHLYFYWYRQILGQKVEFLVSFYNNEISEKSEIFDDQFSVERPDGSNFTLKIRSTKLEDSAMYFCAGTSVRTSPLHFGNGTRLTVT.

CDR3 protein: CATSRGTSGIKHNEQFF. The CDR3 DNA is TGTGCCACCAGCAGAGGGACTAGCGGGATTAAACACAATGAGCAGTTCTTC. V gene TRBV15 combines with J gene TRBJ2-1; 12 nucleotides agree with TRBD2. The length of the CDR3 is 17 residues. The germline V gene encodes CDR1 LNHNV and CDR2 YYDKDF (reference sequence). V lost 1 base, J lost 5 bases, and 6 bases stayed unmatched.

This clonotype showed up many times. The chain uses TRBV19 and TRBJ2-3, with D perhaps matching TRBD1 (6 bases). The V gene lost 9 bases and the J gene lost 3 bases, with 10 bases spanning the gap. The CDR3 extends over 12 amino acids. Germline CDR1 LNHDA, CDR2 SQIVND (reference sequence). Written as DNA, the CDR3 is TGTGCCAGCAAAACAGGGACAGATACGCAGTATTTT. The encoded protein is CASKTGTDTQYF.

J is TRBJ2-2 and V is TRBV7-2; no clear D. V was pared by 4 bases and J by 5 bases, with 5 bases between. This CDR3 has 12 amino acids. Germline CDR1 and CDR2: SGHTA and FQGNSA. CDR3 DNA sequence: TGTGCCAGCAGCTACCGGACCGGGGAGCTGTTTTTT. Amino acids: CASSYRTGELFF.

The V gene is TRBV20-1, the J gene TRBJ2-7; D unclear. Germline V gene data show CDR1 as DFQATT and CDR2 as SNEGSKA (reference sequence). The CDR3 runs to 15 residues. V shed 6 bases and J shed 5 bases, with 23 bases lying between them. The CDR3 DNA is TGCAGTGCCAGCAGTCGGACGGCCTCAAGCCACGAGCAGTACTTC. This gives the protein CSASSRTASSHEQYF.

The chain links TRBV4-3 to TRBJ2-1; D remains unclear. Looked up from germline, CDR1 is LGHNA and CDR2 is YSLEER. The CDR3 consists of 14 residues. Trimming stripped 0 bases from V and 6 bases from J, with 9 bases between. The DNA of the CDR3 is TGCGCCAGCAGCCAAGATCCGTTATCCAATGAGCAGTTCTTC. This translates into CASSQDPLSNEQFF.

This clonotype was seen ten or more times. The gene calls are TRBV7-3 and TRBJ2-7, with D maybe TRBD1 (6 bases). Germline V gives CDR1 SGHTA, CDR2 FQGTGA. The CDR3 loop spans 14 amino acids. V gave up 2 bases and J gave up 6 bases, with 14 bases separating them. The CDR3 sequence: CASSLRAGDAEQYF. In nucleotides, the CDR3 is TGTGCCAGCAGCTTACGCGCAGGGGATGCCGAGCAGTACTTC. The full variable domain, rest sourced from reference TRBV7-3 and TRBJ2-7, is GAGVSQTPSNKVTEKGKYVELRCDPISGHTALYWYRQSLGQGPEFLIYFQGTGAADDSGLPNDRFFAVRPEGSVSTLKIQRTERGDSAVYLCASSLRAGDAEQYFGPGTRLTVT.

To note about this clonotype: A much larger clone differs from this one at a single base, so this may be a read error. The CDR3 DNA follows: TGTACCAGTAGTATCCCAAATTCACCCCTCCACTTT. Amino acid sequence: CTSSIPNSPLHF. The genes are TRBV19 and TRBJ1-6; no definite D call. The CDR3 runs to 12 residues. The germline gives CDR1 LNHDA, CDR2 SQIVND (reference sequence).

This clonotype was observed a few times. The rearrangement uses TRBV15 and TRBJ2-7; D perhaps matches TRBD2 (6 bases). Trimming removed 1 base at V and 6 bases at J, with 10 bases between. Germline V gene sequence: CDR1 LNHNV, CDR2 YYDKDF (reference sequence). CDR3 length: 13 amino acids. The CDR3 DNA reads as TGTGCCACCAGCAGAGGCAGGCGGGGCGAGCAGTACTTC. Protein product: CATSRGRRGEQYF.

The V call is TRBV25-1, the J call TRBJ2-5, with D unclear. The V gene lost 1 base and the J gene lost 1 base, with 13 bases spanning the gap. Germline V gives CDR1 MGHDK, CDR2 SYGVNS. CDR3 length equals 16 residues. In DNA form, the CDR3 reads TGTGCCAGCAGTGAATCGGGTTCTAGGTTCCAAGAGACCCAGTACTTC. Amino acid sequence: CASSESGSRFQETQYF. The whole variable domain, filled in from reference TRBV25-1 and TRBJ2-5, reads EADIYQTPRYLVIGTGKKITLECSQTMGHDKMYWYQQDPGMELHLIHYSYGVNSTEKGDLSSESTVSRIRTEHFPLTLESARPSHTSQYLCASSESGSRFQETQYFGPGTRLLVL.

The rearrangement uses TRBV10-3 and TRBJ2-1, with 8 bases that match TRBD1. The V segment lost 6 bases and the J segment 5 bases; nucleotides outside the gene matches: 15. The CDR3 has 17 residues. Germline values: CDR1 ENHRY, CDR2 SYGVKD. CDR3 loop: CAIRSQTGAHPNNEQFF. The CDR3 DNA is TGTGCCATCAGATCCCAGACAGGGGCTCACCCTAACAATGAGCAGTTCTTC.

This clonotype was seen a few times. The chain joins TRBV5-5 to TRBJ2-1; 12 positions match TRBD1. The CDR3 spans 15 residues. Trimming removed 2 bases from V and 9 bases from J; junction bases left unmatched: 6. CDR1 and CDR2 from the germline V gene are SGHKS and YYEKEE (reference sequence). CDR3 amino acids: CASSFRDRGRSEQFF. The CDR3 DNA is TGTGCCAGCAGCTTCCGGGACAGGGGGCGCAGTGAGCAGTTCTTC. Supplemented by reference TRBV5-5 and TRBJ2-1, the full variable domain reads DAGVTQSPTHLIKTRGQQVTLRCSPISGHKSVSWYQQVLGQGPQFIFQYYEKEERGRGNFPDRFSARQFPNYSSELNVNALLLGDSALYLCASSFRDRGRSEQFFGPGTRLTVL.

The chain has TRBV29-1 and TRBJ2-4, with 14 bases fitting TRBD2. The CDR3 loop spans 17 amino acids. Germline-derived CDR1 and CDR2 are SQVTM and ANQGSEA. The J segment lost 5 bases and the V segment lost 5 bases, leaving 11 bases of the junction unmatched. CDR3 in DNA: TGCAGCGTTTCTCCCCCAGGGGGACTAGCGGGGGAAAACATTCAGTACTTC. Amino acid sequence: CSVSPPGGLAGENIQYF.

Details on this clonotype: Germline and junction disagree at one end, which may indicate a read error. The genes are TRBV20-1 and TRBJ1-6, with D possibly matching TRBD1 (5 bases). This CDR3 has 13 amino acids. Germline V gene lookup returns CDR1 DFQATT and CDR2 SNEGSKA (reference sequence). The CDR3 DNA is TGCAGTGCCAGAGACGCGACAGCGTACCCCCTCCACTTT. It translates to CSARDATAYPLHF.

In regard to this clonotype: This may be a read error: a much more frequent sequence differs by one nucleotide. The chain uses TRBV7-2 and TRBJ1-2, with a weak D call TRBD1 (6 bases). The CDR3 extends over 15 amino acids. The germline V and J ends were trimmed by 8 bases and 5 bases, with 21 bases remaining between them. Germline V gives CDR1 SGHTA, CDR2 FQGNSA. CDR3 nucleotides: TGTGCCAGCGGCCCCGGAGACAGGATTGTATATGGCTACACCTTC. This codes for CASGPGDRIVYGYTF.

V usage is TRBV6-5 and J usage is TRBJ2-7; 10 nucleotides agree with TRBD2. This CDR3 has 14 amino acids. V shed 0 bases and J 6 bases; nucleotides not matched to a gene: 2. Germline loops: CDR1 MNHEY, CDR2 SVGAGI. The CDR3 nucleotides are TGTGCCAGCAGTTACTCTCTAGCGGGAGCCGAGCAGTACTTC. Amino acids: CASSYSLAGAEQYF.

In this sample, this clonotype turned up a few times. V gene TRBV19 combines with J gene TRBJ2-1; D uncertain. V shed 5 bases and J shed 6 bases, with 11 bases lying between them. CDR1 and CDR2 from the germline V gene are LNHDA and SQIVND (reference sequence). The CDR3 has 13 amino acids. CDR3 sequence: CASSPPGRNEQFF. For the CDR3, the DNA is TGTGCCAGTAGTCCCCCTGGTCGCAATGAGCAGTTCTTC.

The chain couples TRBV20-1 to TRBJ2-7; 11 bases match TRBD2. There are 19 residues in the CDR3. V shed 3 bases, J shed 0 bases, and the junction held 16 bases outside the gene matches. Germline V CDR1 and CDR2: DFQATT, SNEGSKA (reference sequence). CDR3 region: CSASSVSGGALTHSYEQYF. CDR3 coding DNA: TGCAGTGCTAGTAGTGTTAGCGGGGGGGCCCTCACTCACTCCTACGAGCAGTACTTC.

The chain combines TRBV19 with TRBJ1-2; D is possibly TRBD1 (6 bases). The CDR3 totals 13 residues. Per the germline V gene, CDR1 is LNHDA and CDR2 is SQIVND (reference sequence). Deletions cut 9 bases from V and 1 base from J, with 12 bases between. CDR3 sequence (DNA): TGTGCCAGCAGTGGGGGCTTTAACTATGGCTACACCTTC. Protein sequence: CASSGGFNYGYTF. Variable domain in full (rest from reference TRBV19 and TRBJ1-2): DGGITQSPKYLFRKEGQNVTLSCEQNLNHDAMYWYRQDPGQGLRLIYYSQIVNDFQKGDIAEGYSVSREKKESFPLTVTSAQKNPTAFYLCASSGGFNYGYTFGSGTRLTVV.

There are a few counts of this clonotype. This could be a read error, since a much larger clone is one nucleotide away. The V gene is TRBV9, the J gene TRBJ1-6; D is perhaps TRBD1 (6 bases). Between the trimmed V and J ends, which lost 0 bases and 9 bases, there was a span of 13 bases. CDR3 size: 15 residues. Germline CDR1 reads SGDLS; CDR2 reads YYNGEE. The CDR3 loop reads CASSVGWDMGSPLHF. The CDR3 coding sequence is TGTGCCAGCAGCGTAGGCTGGGACATGGGTTCACCCCTCCACTTT.

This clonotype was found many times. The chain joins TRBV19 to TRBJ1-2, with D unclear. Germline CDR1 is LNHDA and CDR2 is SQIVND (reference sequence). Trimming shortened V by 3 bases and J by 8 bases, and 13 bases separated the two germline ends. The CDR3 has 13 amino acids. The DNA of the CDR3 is TGTGCCAGTAGTATCAGCCACGGTGCAGGCTACACCTTC. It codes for CASSISHGAGYTF.

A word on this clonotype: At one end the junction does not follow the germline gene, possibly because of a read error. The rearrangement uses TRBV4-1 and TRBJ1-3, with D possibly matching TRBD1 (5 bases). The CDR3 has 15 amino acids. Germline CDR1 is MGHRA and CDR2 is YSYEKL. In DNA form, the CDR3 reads TGCGCCGGCAGCCGAGAAGGGACGCAGGGAAACACCATATATTTT. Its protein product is CAGSREGTQGNTIYF.

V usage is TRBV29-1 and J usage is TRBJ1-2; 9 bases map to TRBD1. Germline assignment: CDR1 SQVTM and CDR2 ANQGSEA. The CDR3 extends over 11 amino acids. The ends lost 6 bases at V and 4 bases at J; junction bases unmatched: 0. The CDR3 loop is CSVQGAYGYTF. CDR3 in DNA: TGCAGCGTACAGGGGGCCTATGGCTACACCTTC.

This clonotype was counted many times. CDR3 sequence reads: CATSRGLAGETQYF. As DNA, the CDR3 is TGTGCCACCAGCAGAGGACTAGCGGGAGAGACCCAGTACTTC. The V and J genes are TRBV15 and TRBJ2-5, with 10 bases identical to TRBD2. J gave up 4 bases and V 1 base, and 0 bases lay outside the gene matches. The CDR3 totals 14 residues. The germline gives CDR1 LNHNV, CDR2 YYDKDF (reference sequence).

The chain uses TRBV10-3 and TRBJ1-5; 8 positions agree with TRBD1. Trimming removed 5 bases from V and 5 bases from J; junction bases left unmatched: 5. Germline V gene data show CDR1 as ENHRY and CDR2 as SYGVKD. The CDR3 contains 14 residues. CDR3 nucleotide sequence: TGTGCCATCAGTCGGACAGGGAAGGATCAGCCCCAGCATTTT. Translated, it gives CAISRTGKDQPQHF.

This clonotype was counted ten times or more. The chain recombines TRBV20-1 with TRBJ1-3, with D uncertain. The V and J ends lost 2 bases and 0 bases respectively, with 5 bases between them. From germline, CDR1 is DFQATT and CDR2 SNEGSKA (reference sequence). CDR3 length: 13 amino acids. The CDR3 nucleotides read TGCAGTGCTAGACACGACTCTGGAAACACCATATATTTT. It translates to CSARHDSGNTIYF.